This TCR beta chain was identified during a study of OX40 agonist ivuxolimab in advanced cancers. Turning to the study itself: Participants averaged 60 years of age (range 23 to 79) and were less than 85% male.

The germline gives CDR1 SEHNR, CDR2 FQNEAQ (reference sequence). V lost 2 bases, J lost 4 bases, and 11 bases lay in between. This CDR3 has 14 residues. The table came from immunoSEQ multiplex PCR; TCRdb's copy has only in-frame clones and leaves some out. The top ten clones hold about 15% of a sample with under 75,000 clones, roughly nine tenths of them seen once. Specimen: CD4+ or CD8+ T cells sorted from blood, collected in a trial of the OX40 agonist ivuxolimab. The chain uses TRBV7-9 and TRBJ1-1, with D unresolved. The TCR originated in an adult with an advanced solid tumor such as melanoma, head and neck, liver or kidney cancer. The CDR3 loop reads CASSLPQAPTEAFF. The CDR3 region has the DNA TGTGCCAGCAGCTTACCCCAGGCCCCCACTGAAGCTTTCTTT.